This T cell receptor beta chain was found in a study of vaccination effects on CD4 cells after COVID-19. A word on this clone: Its antigen is not identified.

The protocol was immunoSEQ multiplex PCR, while the TCRdb copy is restricted to in-frame clones and leaves out a portion. The sample has 50,000 to 75,000 clones; more than 80% are singletons. Ahead of sequencing, the ViraFEST assay grew antigen-specific CD4+ T cells using viral peptide pools. Following 10 days of culture, CD4+ T cells were isolated. The sample consisted of CD4+ T cells from PBMCs cultured with HCoV-229E spike peptides, taken before COVID-19 vaccination. This receptor was taken from a human donor who received a COVID-19 vaccine.

CDR3 region: CASSFSGGASDTQYF. CDR3 nucleotide sequence: TGTGCCAGCAGCTTTAGCGGGGGGGCGTCGGATACGCAGTATTTT. This chain links TRBV7-2 with TRBJ2-3; 11 positions agree with TRBD2. V gave up 3 bases and J gave up 6 bases; unmatched junction bases: 5. Germline V gives CDR1 SGHTA, CDR2 FQGNSA. The CDR3 totals 15 residues.